The 22 T cell receptor beta chains given below trace back to one sample, sequenced in a study of cytomegalovirus exposure and HLA in healthy donors. 60 Vbeta and 13 Jbeta primers were used in PCR. Produced via immunoSEQ multiplex PCR; TCRdb's table is partial and in-frame only. The sample lists around 69,000 clones, 70% occurring once. Material: PBMCs. These TCRs come from a woman between 45 and 65 years old in good health and CMV-seropositive.

The genes are TRBV5-6 and TRBJ2-5; 9 nucleotides match TRBD1. Germline CDR1 reads SGHDT; CDR2 reads YYEEEE. With 8 bases clipped from V and 5 bases from J, the junction kept 1 base outside the gene matches. The length of the CDR3 is 11 residues. CDR3 DNA: TGTGCCAGTGACAGGGGGGAGACCCAGTACTTC. Translation gives CASDRGETQYF.

The CDR3 DNA sequence: TGTGCCAGCACTGTAGGGACTAGTGGGCAAGAGACCCAGTACTTC. Protein sequence: CASTVGTSGQETQYF. The rearrangement uses TRBV11-2 and TRBJ2-5; TRBD2 agrees at 8 bases. V lost 7 bases and J lost 2; bases outside the gene matches: 9. The CDR3 is made up of 15 amino acids. Per the germline V gene, CDR1 is SGHAT and CDR2 is FQNNGV.

This clone was detected many times. The J gene is TRBJ2-7, the V gene TRBV6-1; weak D call: TRBD1 (6 bases). Per the germline V gene, CDR1 is MNHNS and CDR2 is SASEGT. V lost 6 bases to trimming and J lost 0 bases, with 15 bases between them. The length of the CDR3 is 15 residues. CDR3 region: CASSQDRSASYEQYF. The CDR3 DNA reads TGTGCCAGCAGCCAAGACAGGTCCGCCTCCTACGAGCAGTACTTC.

V and J are TRBV6-5 and TRBJ1-5; D remains unclear. Trimming removed 5 bases at V and 2 bases at J, with 13 bases between. Looked up from germline, CDR1 is MNHEY and CDR2 is SVGAGI. This CDR3 has 15 amino acids. The CDR3 region has the DNA TGTGCCAGCAGTCCCGCGGGGTCGGGCAATCAGCCCCAGCATTTT. Amino acid sequence: CASSPAGSGNQPQHF.

The V gene is TRBV27, the J gene TRBJ2-2; the match to TRBD2 covers 14 bases. CDR1 and CDR2 (germline): MNHEY, SMNVEV (reference sequence). The CDR3 is made up of 18 amino acids. Germline trimming cut 1 base from V and 2 bases from J; bases unmatched to any gene: 3. CDR3 nucleotides: TGTGCCAGCAGTTTATGGGGACTAGCGGGAGCCAACACCGGGGAGCTGTTTTTT. Translating gives CASSLWGLAGANTGELFF.

This clone came up a few times. The chain combines TRBV9 with TRBJ2-7; D is possibly TRBD1 (6 bases). This CDR3 comprises 14 residues. Germline lookup yields CDR1 SGDLS and CDR2 YYNGEE. The V end was cut by 0 bases, the J end by 4 bases, with 11 bases between. CDR3 loop: CASSVEVQGYEQYF. In DNA form, the CDR3 reads TGTGCCAGCAGCGTAGAGGTCCAGGGGTACGAGCAGTACTTC.

The V call is TRBV6-1, the J call TRBJ2-1, with no clear D. V lost 2 bases to trimming and J lost 0 bases, with 8 bases between them. The CDR3 is 15 residues long. The germline gives CDR1 MNHNS, CDR2 SASEGT. The CDR3 loop reads CASSETANSYNEQFF. CDR3 coding DNA: TGTGCCAGCAGTGAAACTGCAAACTCCTACAATGAGCAGTTCTTC.

This chain links TRBV5-1 with TRBJ2-7; maybe TRBD1 (5 bases). The CDR3 has 14 amino acids. V was shortened by 3 bases and J by 6 bases, with 16 bases between the two germline ends. The V gene's germline CDR1 is SGHRS and CDR2 YFSETQ. The CDR3 nucleotides are TGCGCCAGCAGCTCCCCAGGGATTATAGGCGAGCAGTACTTC. Its translation: CASSSPGIIGEQYF.

This sequence joins TRBV28 and TRBJ2-5, with D tentatively TRBD2 (6 bases). Trimming removed 2 bases from V and 3 bases from J, with 13 bases in between. The CDR3 covers 15 residues. Germline lookup yields CDR1 MDHEN and CDR2 SYDVKM. Written as DNA, the CDR3 is TGTGCCAGCAGTTTAAGTAGGCGGGGAAAAGAGACCCAGTACTTC. As protein: CASSLSRRGKETQYF. Using reference TRBV28 and TRBJ2-5 for the parts outside the CDR3, the full variable domain is DVKVTQSSRYLVKRTGEKVFLECVQDMDHENMFWYRQDPGLGLRLIYFSYDVKMKEKGDIPEGYSVSREKKERFSLILESASTNQTSMYLCASSLSRRGKETQYFGPGTRLLVL.

V and J are TRBV19 and TRBJ2-5; 11 bases are a match to TRBD2. CDR1 is LNHDA, CDR2 SQIVND, per germline (reference sequence). Trimming took 7 bases from V and 2 from J; bases not matched to a gene: 3. This CDR3 is built from 14 residues. In nucleotides, the CDR3 is TGTGCCAGTAAACTAGCGGGGGAGCAAGAGACCCAGTACTTC. Protein: CASKLAGEQETQYF. The variable domain in full, with the rest retrieved from reference TRBV19 and TRBJ2-5, is DGGITQSPKYLFRKEGQNVTLSCEQNLNHDAMYWYRQDPGQGLRLIYYSQIVNDFQKGDIAEGYSVSREKKESFPLTVTSAQKNPTAFYLCASKLAGEQETQYFGPGTRLLVL.

This clone was observed a handful of times. This chain connects TRBV5-1 to TRBJ2-3; D remains ambiguous. The CDR3 has 12 amino acids. With 5 bases removed from V and 8 bases from J, the gap between germline ends came to 12 bases. In germline, CDR1 is SGHRS, CDR2 YFSETQ. CDR3 protein: CASRPLTGTQYF. The DNA for the CDR3 is TGCGCCAGCAGGCCCCTAACGGGTACGCAGTATTTT.

The genes are TRBV9 and TRBJ1-3; D gene uncertain. V was clipped by 4 bases and J by 0 bases, with 14 bases between them. The CDR3 runs 16 residues. Germline CDR1 SGDLS, CDR2 YYNGEE. The CDR3 DNA reads as TGTGCCAGCAGCCCCCAGGCGGGGTTCTCTGGAAACACCATATATTTT. Translating gives CASSPQAGFSGNTIYF.

This chain uses TRBV7-8 with TRBJ1-2; D unclear. V was shortened by 6 bases and J by 5 bases, with 10 bases between the two germline ends. The CDR3 is 12 residues long. Germline V CDR1 and CDR2: SGHVS, FQNEAQ. For the CDR3, the DNA is TGTGCCAGCAGACTTTCCGGGTATGGCTACACCTTC. It yields the protein CASRLSGYGYTF.

This rearrangement joins TRBV7-9 to TRBJ1-4; D is uncertain. The CDR3 consists of 13 residues. CDR1 is SEHNR and CDR2 is FQNEAQ in the germline V gene (reference sequence). V dropped 5 bases and J dropped 8 bases, with 12 bases sitting between them. DNA for the CDR3: TGTGCCAGCAGCGGCATCCGGGGAGAAAAACTGTTTTTT. This translates into CASSGIRGEKLFF.

This clone was counted a single time. The chain is built from TRBV6-6 and TRBJ1-1, with D possibly TRBD1 on 5 matching bases. The V end lost 6 bases, the J end lost 1 base, and 12 bases lay between the germline ends. Germline-derived CDR1 and CDR2 are MNHNY and SVGAGI (reference sequence). The CDR3 sequence is 14 residues long. The CDR3 bases are TGTGCCAGCAGGAGGGAGGGGAGGAACACTGAAGCTTTCTTT. Translated: CASRREGRNTEAFF.

This clone has more than one count but fewer than ten. The chain's CDR3 is CASSAQDRDRQYF. The CDR3 region has the DNA TGTGCCAGCAGCGCCCAAGACCGGGACAGGCAGTACTTC. The rearrangement uses TRBV9 and TRBJ2-5; 8 bases are shared with TRBD1. Germline CDR1 reads SGDLS; CDR2 reads YYNGEE. This CDR3 contains 13 residues. Germline trimming cut 3 bases from V and 11 bases from J; bases unmatched to any gene: 9.

V is TRBV5-4 and J is TRBJ1-3; tentative D call: TRBD1 (6 bases). The CDR3 is 16 amino acids. Germline V CDR1 and CDR2: SGHNT, YYREEE (reference sequence). V was cut by 0 bases and J by 2 bases, with 12 bases left in between. The CDR3 spells CASSLGLAGAGNTIYF. The DNA of the CDR3 is TGTGCCAGCAGCTTGGGACTTGCAGGGGCTGGAAACACCATATATTTT.

The genes are TRBV19 and TRBJ2-3; TRBD1 matches at 9 bases. Germline V gives CDR1 LNHDA, CDR2 SQIVND (reference sequence). The CDR3 is made up of 15 amino acids. V lost 9 bases to trimming and J lost 6 bases; unmatched junction nucleotides: 13. The CDR3 loop reads CASLGPGTGSDTQYF. In DNA form, the CDR3 reads TGTGCCAGCCTAGGGCCTGGGACAGGGTCCGATACGCAGTATTTT.

In DNA form, the CDR3 reads TGTGCCAGCAGCGTATCAGTAGCGGGGAAAAATGAGCAGTTCTTC. This gives the protein CASSVSVAGKNEQFF. The V gene is TRBV9, the J gene TRBJ2-1; 8 positions match TRBD2. The CDR3 sequence is 15 residues long. Germline V gene data show CDR1 as SGDLS and CDR2 as YYNGEE. The junction had 7 bases not matched to a gene; V was cut back by 1 base and J by 7 bases.

This chain links TRBV5-1 with TRBJ1-2; D remains ambiguous. This CDR3 has 16 amino acids. V lost 0 bases, J lost 0 bases, and 12 bases lay in between. The germline CDR1 and CDR2 sequences are SGHRS and YFSETQ. CDR3 residues: CASSLAFPGANYGYTF. CDR3 sequence (DNA): TGCGCCAGCAGCTTGGCTTTCCCCGGGGCTAACTATGGCTACACCTTC. The variable domain in full, with the rest retrieved from reference TRBV5-1 and TRBJ1-2, is KAGVTQTPRYLIKTRGQQVTLSCSPISGHRSVSWYQQTPGQGLQFLFEYFSETQRNKGNFPGRFSGRQFSNSRSEMNVSTLELGDSALYLCASSLAFPGANYGYTFGSGTRLTVV.

This clone was seen only a few times. The V gene is TRBV29-1, the J gene TRBJ1-4; no definite D call. The germline V gene has CDR1 SQVTM and CDR2 ANQGSEA. CDR3 length: 12 amino acids. Deletions cut 2 bases from V and 8 bases from J, with 9 bases between. The CDR3 nucleotides read TGCAGCGTTGAAAAGGGAGGGGAAAAACTGTTTTTT. It codes for CSVEKGGEKLFF.

The V gene is TRBV6-5, the J gene TRBJ1-1, with 11 bases aligning to TRBD1. CDR3 length: 13 residues. Germline trimming cut 10 bases from V and 6 bases from J; bases unmatched to any gene: 7. CDR1 and CDR2 (germline): MNHEY, SVGAGI. The CDR3 spells CATGRTGGAEAFF. Written as DNA, the CDR3 is TGTGCCACCGGCCGGACAGGGGGCGCTGAAGCTTTCTTT.